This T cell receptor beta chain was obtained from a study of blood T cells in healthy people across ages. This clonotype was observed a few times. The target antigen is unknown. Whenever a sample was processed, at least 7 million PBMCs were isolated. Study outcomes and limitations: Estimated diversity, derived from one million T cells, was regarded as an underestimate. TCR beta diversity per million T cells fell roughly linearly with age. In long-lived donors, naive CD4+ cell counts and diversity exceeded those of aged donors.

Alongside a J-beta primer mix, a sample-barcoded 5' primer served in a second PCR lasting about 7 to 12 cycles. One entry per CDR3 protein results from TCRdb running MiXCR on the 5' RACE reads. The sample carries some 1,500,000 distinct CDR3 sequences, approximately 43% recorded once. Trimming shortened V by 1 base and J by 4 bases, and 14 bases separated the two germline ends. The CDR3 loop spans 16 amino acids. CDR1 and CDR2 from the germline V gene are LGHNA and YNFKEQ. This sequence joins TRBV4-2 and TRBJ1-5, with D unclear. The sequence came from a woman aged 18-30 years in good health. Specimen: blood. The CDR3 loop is CASSQGGLQVNQPQHF. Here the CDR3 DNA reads TGTGCCAGCAGCCAAGGTGGGCTTCAGGTGAATCAGCCCCAGCATTTT.